This TCR beta chain is from a study of T cells in Graves' hyperthyroidism and ophthalmopathy. This clonotype was detected a few times. This CDR3 is built from 19 residues. V was trimmed by 3 bases and J by 0 bases, leaving 24 bases between them. From germline, CDR1 is MNHEY and CDR2 SMNVEV (reference sequence). There were TCR beta CDR3 regions amplified from RNA transcripts. The HTBI primer set was used in a first-round RT-PCR of the TCR CDR3. TCRdb recomputed calls from the multiplex PCR reads with MiXCR, one row per CDR3 protein. The top ten clones hold about 4.5% of a sample with hundreds of thousands of distinct CDR3 sequences, roughly 14% of them seen once.

This receptor was identified in a woman in her 40s with Graves' ophthalmopathy. Sequencing was carried out using blood. This rearrangement joins TRBV27 to TRBJ2-7; the D is unclear. The CDR3 coding sequence is TGTGCCAGCAGTTTTAGGGTAACTGAACGTACGCCATCCTCCTACGAGCAGTACTTC. It yields the protein CASSFRVTERTPSSYEQYF.